This is a list of T cell receptor beta chains from one sample in a study of OX40 agonist ivuxolimab in advanced cancers. Assay: immunoSEQ multiplex PCR; the TCRdb copy retains only in-frame clones and omits some. There are approximately 66,000 clones in the sample; around 88% occur only once, and about 0.6% lies in the top ten. The material was CD4+ or CD8+ T cells sorted from blood, obtained in a trial of the OX40 agonist ivuxolimab. Receptor source: an adult with an advanced solid tumor such as melanoma, head and neck, liver or kidney cancer. Each CDR3 is given with its conserved first and last residue. Fields, in order: V gene, D gene, J gene, CDR3 protein. A D gene is named only where the DNA matches it firmly.

V: TRBV4-1
D: NA
J: TRBJ1-5
CDR3: CASSQEPNQPQHF

V: TRBV10-3
D: NA
J: TRBJ1-5
CDR3: CAISESGEQPQHF

V: TRBV18
D: NA
J: TRBJ2-1
CDR3: CASSPHPVYEQFF

V: TRBV11-1
D: TRBD2
J: TRBJ2-1
CDR3: CASSFNGGSSYNEQFF

V: TRBV18
D: NA
J: TRBJ1-1
CDR3: CASSPPRSDTEAFF

V: TRBV6-5
D: TRBD1
J: TRBJ1-4
CDR3: CASSYSGGQTNEKLFF

V: TRBV19
D: NA
J: TRBJ2-3
CDR3: CASSQYTDTQYF

V: TRBV18
D: NA
J: TRBJ2-2
CDR3: CASSRLISSDTGELFF

V: TRBV25-1
D: TRBD1
J: TRBJ1-1
CDR3: CASSLPGQGAEAFF

V: TRBV5-1
D: TRBD1
J: TRBJ1-2
CDR3: CASSLGQGGTYGYTF

V: TRBV9
D: NA
J: TRBJ2-3
CDR3: CASSVNSGGSSTDTQYF

V: TRBV6-5
D: NA
J: TRBJ2-7
CDR3: CASSSPGVYEQYF

V: TRBV19
D: NA
J: TRBJ1-4
CDR3: CASSSDLFYNEKLFF

V: TRBV6-5
D: NA
J: TRBJ1-1
CDR3: CASSYSSGGTEAFF

V: TRBV7-9
D: TRBD1
J: TRBJ1-1
CDR3: CASKGQGSTNTEAFF

V: TRBV6-1
D: NA
J: TRBJ2-1
CDR3: CASSEVARNEQFF

V: TRBV28
D: TRBD2
J: TRBJ2-1
CDR3: CATGGYYNEQFF

V: TRBV2
D: TRBD1
J: TRBJ1-5
CDR3: CASSTGGLGAYEAQHF

V: TRBV30
D: TRBD1
J: TRBJ1-1
CDR3: CAWSKRDRNTEAFF

V: TRBV28
D: NA
J: TRBJ1-5
CDR3: CASRWGRDQPQHF

V: TRBV2
D: NA
J: TRBJ2-1
CDR3: CASSEKENEQFF

V: TRBV21-1
D: NA
J: TRBJ2-7
CDR3: CASSREGGDEQYF

V: TRBV19
D: NA
J: TRBJ2-5
CDR3: CASSGTYGGTQYF

V: TRBV11-2
D: NA
J: TRBJ2-2
CDR3: CASRTVRNGELFF

V: TRBV28
D: NA
J: NA
CDR3: CASSLIGRAHEQYF

V: TRBV5-1
D: NA
J: TRBJ2-7
CDR3: CASSHQESSYEQYF